Each of the 22 T cell receptor beta chains below was sequenced from the same sample in a study of blood T cell repertoires in COVID-19. Method: immunoSEQ multiplex PCR; TCRdb's copy keeps in-frame clones and lacks some. The table shows under 150,000 clones, with 88% occurring only once. Sequenced sample: peripheral blood. All receptors come from a human donor in a cohort sampled during active COVID-19.

V usage is TRBV6-5 and J usage is TRBJ1-1; D may be TRBD1 (5 bases). The ends were cut back, 2 bases at V and 5 bases at J, with 15 bases in the middle. This CDR3 region has 15 residues. Germline V gives CDR1 MNHEY, CDR2 SVGAGI. CDR3 loop: CASSYNSLGGTEAFF. The CDR3 nucleotides read TGTGCCAGCAGTTACAACTCACTGGGGGGGACTGAAGCTTTCTTT.

The chain employs TRBV5-6 and TRBJ2-5; 7 bases are shared with TRBD1. Losses at the gene ends were 4 bases for V and 5 bases for J; bases not matched to a gene: 8. The CDR3 extends over 14 amino acids. CDR1 is SGHDT, CDR2 YYEEEE, per germline. CDR3 coding DNA: TGTGCCAGCAGCCTACAGGGGACGGGGGAGACCCAGTACTTC. The encoded protein is CASSLQGTGETQYF.

The chain uses TRBV6-1 and TRBJ2-4, with D unresolved. CDR1 is MNHNS and CDR2 is SASEGT in the germline V gene. V was clipped by 0 bases and J by 4 bases, with 16 bases between them. The CDR3 is 17 residues long. This CDR3 reads CASSEALRISQKNIQYF. The DNA for the CDR3 is TGTGCCAGCAGTGAAGCGCTTCGGATTAGCCAGAAAAACATTCAGTACTTC.

The chain recombines TRBV5-5 with TRBJ2-6, with D tentatively TRBD2 (5 bases). Trimming took off 3 bases at V and 0 bases at J, with 16 bases between the two ends. This CDR3 has 18 residues. Per germline, CDR1 SGHKS and CDR2 YYEKEE (reference sequence). The CDR3 DNA follows: TGTGCCAGCAGCTCCTCTCTCGGGAAAAGCTCTGGGGCCAACGTCCTGACTTTC. Its protein product is CASSSSLGKSSGANVLTF.

DNA for the CDR3: TGTGCCAGCAGTGTCCTCTGGGACACAAGCTCGGACGAGCAGTACTTC. Encoded protein: CASSVLWDTSSDEQYF. The chain employs TRBV2 and TRBJ2-7; TRBD1 might be the D (6 bases). V lost 4 bases to trimming and J lost 5 bases, with 21 bases between them. The CDR3 has 16 amino acids. Germline-derived CDR1 and CDR2 are SNHLY and FYNNEI. Looking up the rest from reference TRBV2 and TRBJ2-7 gives the full variable domain: EPEVTQTPSHQVTQMGQEVILRCVPISNHLYFYWYRQILGQKVEFLVSFYNNEISEKSEIFDDQFSVERPDGSNFTLKIRSTKLEDSAMYFCASSVLWDTSSDEQYFGPGTRLTVT.

The rearrangement uses TRBV5-1 and TRBJ1-3, with 9 positions matching TRBD1. V trimming: 7 bases; J trimming: 4 bases; junction bases outside the gene matches: 3. CDR1 SGHRS and CDR2 YFSETQ come from the germline V gene. This CDR3 has 13 amino acids. The CDR3 sequence is CASRGTGGNTIYF. The CDR3 DNA reads as TGCGCCAGCCGCGGGACAGGGGGAAACACCATATATTTT.

The chain is built from TRBV5-1 and TRBJ2-3, with D maybe TRBD2 (7 bases). Germline CDR1 and CDR2: SGHRS and YFSETQ. V was cut by 1 base and J by 3 bases, with 12 bases left in between. The CDR3 loop spans 15 amino acids. CDR3 nucleotide sequence: TGCGCCAGCAGCTTGCTCGGGGGGCAGACAGATACGCAGTATTTT. It translates to CASSLLGGQTDTQYF.

The chain joins TRBV6-1 to TRBJ1-1; D ambiguous. Germline CDR1 MNHNS, CDR2 SASEGT. V shed 7 bases and J shed 2 bases, with 8 bases lying between them. CDR3 size: 12 residues. The CDR3 loop is CASTVLNTEAFF. CDR3 DNA: TGTGCCAGCACCGTTTTAAACACTGAAGCTTTCTTT.

The chain has TRBV19 and TRBJ1-1; D is perhaps TRBD1 (5 bases). Trimming removed 7 bases from V and 6 bases from J, with 18 bases in between. The CDR3 runs to 14 residues. Germline CDR1 reads LNHDA; CDR2 reads SQIVND (reference sequence). CDR3 sequence: CASIRGRGLAEAFF. DNA of the CDR3: TGTGCCAGTATAAGGGGCCGGGGACTAGCTGAAGCTTTCTTT. The complete variable domain, with remaining parts taken from reference TRBV19 and TRBJ1-1, reads DGGITQSPKYLFRKEGQNVTLSCEQNLNHDAMYWYRQDPGQGLRLIYYSQIVNDFQKGDIAEGYSVSREKKESFPLTVTSAQKNPTAFYLCASIRGRGLAEAFFGQGTRLTVV.

This chain uses TRBV11-2 with TRBJ1-3; 7 bases match TRBD1. CDR3 length: 16 residues. The ends lost 4 bases at V and 0 bases at J; junction bases unmatched: 6. Germline CDR1 reads SGHAT; CDR2 reads FQNNGV. CDR3 residues: CASSSRTGPSGNTIYF. CDR3 in DNA: TGTGCCAGCAGCTCGAGGACAGGTCCCTCTGGAAACACCATATATTTT. The complete variable domain, with remaining parts taken from reference TRBV11-2 and TRBJ1-3, reads EAGVAQSPRYKIIEKRQSVAFWCNPISGHATLYWYQQILGQGPKLLIQFQNNGVVDDSQLPKDRFSAERLKGVDSTLKIQPAKLEDSAVYLCASSSRTGPSGNTIYFGEGSWLTVV.

The chain combines TRBV24-1 with TRBJ2-6; 7 positions match TRBD1. CDR3 length: 18 residues. The V gene's germline CDR1 is KGHDR and CDR2 SFDVKD. The J segment lost 0 bases and the V segment lost 4 bases, leaving 8 bases of the junction unmatched. This CDR3 is CATSDSGTVRSGANVLTF. CDR3 sequence (DNA): TGTGCCACCAGTGACTCCGGGACAGTCCGCTCTGGGGCCAACGTCCTGACTTTC.

This rearrangement joins TRBV4-2 to TRBJ1-1; D gene unclear. The CDR3 length is 15 residues. Germline loops: CDR1 LGHNA, CDR2 YNFKEQ. Trimming took 0 bases from V and 1 from J, leaving 9 bases between them. The CDR3 sequence is CASSQEGAGNTEAFF. Written as DNA, the CDR3 is TGTGCCAGCAGCCAAGAAGGCGCGGGGAACACTGAAGCTTTCTTT.

The chain has TRBV19 and TRBJ1-3; the D is unclear. Germline CDR1 and CDR2: LNHDA and SQIVND (reference sequence). Trimming removed 9 bases from V and 0 bases from J, with 12 bases in between. This CDR3 has 14 residues. CDR3 DNA sequence: TGTGCCAGGGGCCAATGTAACTCTGGAAACACCATATATTTT. This gives the protein CARGQCNSGNTIYF.

The chain recombines TRBV19 with TRBJ1-5; D not resolved. V lost 1 base and J lost 5, with 9 bases in between. Germline assignment: CDR1 LNHDA and CDR2 SQIVND (reference sequence). CDR3 length: 14 amino acids. CDR3 in amino acids: CASSIALSDQPQHF. CDR3 bases: TGTGCCAGTAGTATAGCGTTGTCTGATCAGCCCCAGCATTTT.

The chain couples TRBV4-1 to TRBJ1-4, with D perhaps TRBD1 (6 bases). The CDR3 is 16 amino acids. Germline V CDR1 and CDR2: MGHRA, YSYEKL. Trimming stripped 0 bases from V and 8 bases from J, with 16 bases between. CDR3 loop: CASSQDGGRVKEKLFF. CDR3 nucleotides: TGCGCCAGCAGCCAAGATGGGGGCAGGGTAAAAGAAAAACTGTTTTTT.

The chain couples TRBV29-1 to TRBJ1-1; no clear D. There are 12 residues in the CDR3. CDR1 SQVTM and CDR2 ANQGSEA come from the germline V gene. V lost 6 bases and J lost 0, with 8 bases in between. This CDR3 is CSVTPMNTEAFF. The CDR3 region has the DNA TGCAGCGTGACACCAATGAACACTGAAGCTTTCTTT.

The rearrangement uses TRBV27 and TRBJ1-1; a possible D gene is TRBD1 (5 bases). The CDR3 is 14 amino acids. The V gene lost 6 bases and the J gene lost 0 bases, with 11 bases spanning the gap. CDR1 and CDR2 (germline): MNHEY, SMNVEV (reference sequence). The CDR3 loop is CASSSDSMNTEAFF. CDR3 nucleotides: TGTGCCAGCAGCAGCGACAGTATGAACACTGAAGCTTTCTTT.

V is TRBV7-2 and J is TRBJ2-1; 12 nucleotides match TRBD1. This CDR3 has 15 amino acids. The V gene's germline CDR1 is SGHTA and CDR2 FQGNSA. V trimming: 5 bases; J trimming: 4 bases; junction bases outside the gene matches: 3. The CDR3 loop reads CASSEGQGAYNEQFF. The CDR3 DNA reads TGTGCCAGCAGCGAGGGACAGGGGGCTTACAATGAGCAGTTCTTC.

This clone occurred a few times. The chain joins TRBV7-2 to TRBJ1-5; D not certain. The CDR3 length is 16 residues. V lost 3 bases and J lost 2, with 14 bases in between. CDR1 and CDR2 from the germline V gene are SGHTA and FQGNSA. CDR3 region: CASSFSGRYGNQPQHF. CDR3 bases: TGTGCCAGCAGCTTTTCGGGGAGATACGGCAATCAGCCCCAGCATTTT.

The J gene is TRBJ2-1, the V gene TRBV5-1; 7 bases map to TRBD2. Germline values: CDR1 SGHRS, CDR2 YFSETQ. This CDR3 contains 15 residues. V lost 0 bases, J lost 3 bases, and 3 bases stayed unmatched. CDR3 sequence reads: CASSLAGGDYNEQFF. CDR3 nucleotide sequence: TGCGCCAGCAGCTTGGCGGGGGGAGACTACAATGAGCAGTTCTTC.

V is TRBV3-1 (or the pseudogene TRBV3-2) and J is TRBJ1-2, with TRBD1 as a possible D gene (5 bases). The CDR3 covers 16 residues. The V end lost 4 bases, the J end lost 5 bases, and 20 bases lay between the germline ends. Germline CDR1 and CDR2: LGHDT and YNNKEL (reference sequence). The CDR3 loop reads CASSPVVSGIGYGYTF. Written as DNA, the CDR3 is TGTGCCAGCAGCCCAGTGGTTTCAGGGATAGGTTATGGCTACACCTTC.

This rearrangement joins TRBV5-1 to TRBJ1-3; weak D call: TRBD1 (6 bases). CDR1 and CDR2 (germline): SGHRS, YFSETQ. The germline V and J ends were trimmed by 5 bases and 4 bases, with 13 bases remaining between them. CDR3 length: 14 residues. CDR3 region: CASRPGTHGNTIYF. In DNA, the CDR3 is TGCGCCAGCAGGCCTGGGACACACGGAAACACCATATATTTT.